One and the same sample provided the 30 T cell receptor beta chains below, sequenced in a study of cytomegalovirus exposure and HLA in healthy donors. Use of 60 Vbeta and 13 Jbeta primers characterized the PCR. Assay used: immunoSEQ multiplex PCR; TCRdb lists only in-frame clones, some missing. The table shows under 200,000 clones, with about 76% occurring only once. The specimen sequenced was PBMCs. These receptors all stem from a woman aged 40 to 50 in good health and CMV-seropositive.

The gene calls are TRBV4-1 and TRBJ2-1; 10 bases fit TRBD2. The junction had 1 base not matched to a gene; V was cut back by 1 base and J by 4 bases. Looked up from germline, CDR1 is MGHRA and CDR2 is YSYEKL. CDR3 size: 15 residues. The CDR3 nucleotides read TGCGCCAGCAGCCAAGGGACTAGCGGATACAATGAGCAGTTCTTC. Its protein is CASSQGTSGYNEQFF.

V is TRBV11-3 and J is TRBJ2-2; possible D gene TRBD1, 6 bases. The CDR3 has 13 amino acids. Trimming pared 3 bases from V and 6 bases from J, leaving 8 bases between. Germline assignment: CDR1 SGHNT and CDR2 YENEEA. The CDR3 loop is CASSFTGSGELFF. CDR3 nucleotides: TGTGCCAGCAGCTTTACAGGGTCCGGGGAGCTGTTTTTT.

This chain links TRBV7-8 with TRBJ2-7, with 8 nucleotides matching TRBD1. The CDR3 length is 15 residues. Per germline, CDR1 SGHVS and CDR2 FQNEAQ. With 5 bases clipped from V and 3 bases from J, the junction kept 9 bases outside the gene matches. The DNA of the CDR3 is TGTGCCAGCAGCCGGACGGGACAGGAGAACTACGAGCAGTACTTC. Its translation is CASSRTGQENYEQYF.

The chain has TRBV28 and TRBJ2-3, with D maybe TRBD1 (6 bases). The CDR3 extends over 15 amino acids. The V gene lost 3 bases and the J gene lost 1 base, with 11 bases spanning the gap. Germline assignment: CDR1 MDHEN and CDR2 SYDVKM. CDR3 residues: CASSFGQSRTDTQYF. The DNA of the CDR3 is TGTGCCAGCAGTTTCGGACAGTCCCGCACAGATACGCAGTATTTT.

The J gene is TRBJ2-5, the V gene TRBV5-1; TRBD2 aligns across 7 bases. The CDR3 consists of 13 residues. Looked up from germline, CDR1 is SGHRS and CDR2 is YFSETQ. V lost 2 bases to trimming and J lost 4 bases; unmatched junction nucleotides: 2. CDR3 sequence: CASSFPGGETQYF. DNA for the CDR3: TGCGCCAGCAGCTTTCCGGGGGGAGAGACCCAGTACTTC.

The J gene is TRBJ1-2, the V gene TRBV4-3, with 7 bases that match TRBD1. Germline V gives CDR1 LGHNA, CDR2 YSLEER. V lost 4 bases, J lost 8 bases, and 16 bases stayed unmatched. The CDR3 totals 16 residues. The CDR3 region is CASSPRGVQGETGYTF. The CDR3 nucleotides are TGCGCCAGCAGCCCGCGGGGGGTCCAGGGGGAGACGGGCTACACCTTC.

The rearrangement links TRBV5-1 to TRBJ2-7; TRBD1 agrees at 12 bases. In germline, CDR1 is SGHRS, CDR2 YFSETQ. J was trimmed by 5 bases and V by 0 bases; bases with no gene match: 15. The CDR3 loop spans 19 amino acids. CDR3 in amino acids: CASSLAGTGGLGWRNEQYF. Written as DNA, the CDR3 is TGCGCCAGCAGCTTGGCAGGGACAGGGGGCTTGGGTTGGAGGAACGAGCAGTACTTC.

The V call is TRBV9, the J call TRBJ1-6; 7 bases are a match to TRBD1. The CDR3 has 15 amino acids. Germline loops: CDR1 SGDLS, CDR2 YYNGEE. V trimming: 0 bases; J trimming: 7 bases; junction bases outside the gene matches: 4. In nucleotides, the CDR3 is TGTGCCAGCAGCGTAGAAACAGGGGAGAATTCACCCCTCCACTTT. Its translation: CASSVETGENSPLHF.

The chain recombines TRBV7-2 with TRBJ1-1; 8 positions match TRBD1. The V gene end was trimmed by 0 bases and the J gene end by 0 bases; junction bases not matched to a gene: 3. The length of the CDR3 is 16 residues. CDR1 and CDR2 from the germline V gene are SGHTA and FQGNSA. DNA of the CDR3: TGTGCCAGCAGCTTAGCGACAGGGGCCTTGAACACTGAAGCTTTCTTT. Translation: CASSLATGALNTEAFF.

Only a few counts were recorded for this clone. The chain links TRBV19 to TRBJ1-5; 7 bases agree with TRBD1. Germline values: CDR1 LNHDA, CDR2 SQIVND (reference sequence). The V gene end was trimmed by 6 bases and the J gene end by 4 bases; junction bases not matched to a gene: 15. The CDR3 runs to 17 residues. CDR3 sequence: CASSHRQGKAGNQPQHF. In DNA, the CDR3 is TGTGCCAGTAGCCACCGACAGGGAAAAGCAGGTAATCAGCCCCAGCATTTT.

The chain links TRBV19 to TRBJ1-2; D is ambiguous. V lost 8 bases, J lost 5 bases, and 15 bases lay in between. The germline V gene encodes CDR1 LNHDA and CDR2 SQIVND (reference sequence). The CDR3 is 13 residues long. CDR3 coding DNA: TGTGCCAGTCGAGAGCCTGCCCTATATGGCTACACCTTC. It is translated as CASREPALYGYTF.

The chain links TRBV7-2 to TRBJ1-5; 9 bases are a match to TRBD1. CDR1 and CDR2 (germline): SGHTA, FQGNSA. V lost 3 bases to trimming and J lost 7 bases; unmatched junction nucleotides: 4. This CDR3 spans 14 amino acids. Here the CDR3 DNA reads TGTGCCAGCAGCTTTGACAGGGGGAGCCAGCCCCAGCATTTT. Its translation: CASSFDRGSQPQHF.

V and J are TRBV30 and TRBJ1-2; TRBD1 is a possible D gene (6 bases). The CDR3 is 12 residues long. V lost 4 bases to trimming and J lost 7 bases, with 13 bases between them. Germline-derived CDR1 and CDR2 are GTSNPN and SVGIG (reference sequence). CDR3 coding DNA: TGTGCCTGGACCTTAGGGGGTGCTGGCTACACCTTC. Encoded protein: CAWTLGGAGYTF.

This chain uses TRBV30 with TRBJ1-1; 9 nucleotides line up with TRBD1. Trimming cost V 2 bases and J 4 bases; bases outside gene matches: 2. This CDR3 is built from 13 residues. Germline V gives CDR1 GTSNPN, CDR2 SVGIG (reference sequence). The CDR3 loop is CAWSSDRGTEAFF. For the CDR3, the DNA is TGTGCCTGGAGTTCGGACAGGGGCACTGAAGCTTTCTTT.

The chain combines TRBV7-9 with TRBJ1-4; D is undetermined. With 6 bases removed from V and 6 bases from J, the gap between germline ends came to 8 bases. The CDR3 is 12 amino acids. CDR1 and CDR2 from the germline V gene are SEHNR and FQNEAQ (reference sequence). CDR3: CASRREDEKLFF. Here the CDR3 DNA reads TGTGCCAGCAGAAGGGAGGATGAAAAACTGTTTTTT.

The J gene is TRBJ1-3, the V gene TRBV7-9; D unclear. This CDR3 spans 15 amino acids. CDR1 is SEHNR, CDR2 FQNEAQ, per germline (reference sequence). V gave up 5 bases and J gave up 1 base, with 12 bases separating them. CDR3 DNA: TGTGCCAGCAGCCAGGTTCCAGTTTCTGGAAACACCATATATTTT. Protein sequence: CASSQVPVSGNTIYF.

The rearrangement joins TRBV12-5 to TRBJ2-1; 14 bases line up with TRBD2. Germline trimming cut 5 bases from V and 6 bases from J; bases unmatched to any gene: 6. This CDR3 is built from 16 residues. Germline CDR1 and CDR2: LGHNT and FRNRAP. In nucleotides, the CDR3 is TGTGCTAGTGGTCCGAGGACTAGCGGGAGGCCCAATGAGCAGTTCTTC. Translated, it gives CASGPRTSGRPNEQFF.

This chain connects TRBV19 to TRBJ1-1; 9 nucleotides agree with TRBD1. Germline CDR1 reads LNHDA; CDR2 reads SQIVND (reference sequence). There are 14 residues in the CDR3. Losses at the gene ends were 8 bases for V and 1 base for J; bases not matched to a gene: 5. Here the CDR3 reads CASLRQGGNTEAFF. Written as DNA, the CDR3 is TGTGCCAGTCTCAGACAGGGGGGGAACACTGAAGCTTTCTTT.

The genes are TRBV19 and TRBJ2-5, with 9 bases lining up with TRBD1. Near its end, the DNA agrees better with TRBJ2-7, so the J call may be wrong. CDR3 length: 15 amino acids. CDR1 and CDR2 from the germline V gene are LNHDA and SQIVND (reference sequence). The CDR3 region is CASSKRPGQGNEQYF. CDR3 DNA: TGTGCCAGTAGTAAACGACCGGGACAGGGAAACGAGCAGTACTTC.

The gene calls are TRBV28 and TRBJ1-1, with 7 bases that match TRBD1. The CDR3 contains 13 residues. From germline, CDR1 is MDHEN and CDR2 SYDVKM. J lost 4 bases, V lost 6 bases, and 5 bases had no gene match. Here the CDR3 reads CASREQGSTEAFF. The CDR3 DNA reads as TGTGCCAGCAGAGAACAGGGGAGCACTGAAGCTTTCTTT. The full variable domain, rest sourced from reference TRBV28 and TRBJ1-1, is DVKVTQSSRYLVKRTGEKVFLECVQDMDHENMFWYRQDPGLGLRLIYFSYDVKMKEKGDIPEGYSVSREKKERFSLILESASTNQTSMYLCASREQGSTEAFFGQGTRLTVV.

J is TRBJ2-7 and V is TRBV7-9; TRBD2 matches 9 bases. This CDR3 spans 15 amino acids. Germline CDR1 reads SEHNR; CDR2 reads FQNEAQ (reference sequence). V was pared by 2 bases and J by 1 base, with 3 bases of the junction left unmatched. The CDR3 loop reads CASSLRRGGSYEQYF. The CDR3 nucleotides are TGTGCCAGCAGCTTAAGGCGGGGGGGATCCTACGAGCAGTACTTC.

This chain joins TRBV6-1 and TRBJ1-5; D possibly corresponds to TRBD1 (5 bases). CDR3 length: 14 amino acids. Germline values: CDR1 MNHNS, CDR2 SASEGT. Trimming took 3 bases from V and 5 from J, leaving 11 bases between them. In DNA, the CDR3 is TGTGCCAGCAGTGACAGGGTACCCTATCAGCCCCAGCATTTT. Amino acids: CASSDRVPYQPQHF.

V gene TRBV7-2 combines with J gene TRBJ2-3; 8 nucleotides match TRBD2. V shed 3 bases, J shed 4 bases, and the junction held 3 bases outside the gene matches. The CDR3 runs to 14 residues. CDR1 is SGHTA, CDR2 FQGNSA, per germline. The CDR3 here is CASSFSGGPDTQYF. The CDR3 coding sequence is TGTGCCAGCAGCTTCTCGGGGGGGCCAGATACGCAGTATTTT.

This sequence joins TRBV7-2 and TRBJ2-3, with 9 bases fitting TRBD2. The CDR3 is made up of 16 amino acids. J was trimmed by 3 bases and V by 3 bases; bases with no gene match: 7. Looked up from germline, CDR1 is SGHTA and CDR2 is FQGNSA. DNA of the CDR3: TGTGCCAGCAGCTTGGCGGGGGGGCAGGTAACAGATACGCAGTATTTT. It is translated as CASSLAGGQVTDTQYF.

This clone was seen only once. The chain has TRBV14 and TRBJ2-7; weak D call: TRBD1 (6 bases). The CDR3 has 14 amino acids. V shed 3 bases and J shed 3 bases, with 12 bases lying between them. Germline V lookup: CDR1 SGHDN, CDR2 FVKESK. CDR3: CASSHLGQYYEQYF. The CDR3 DNA is TGTGCCAGCAGCCACCTCGGACAGTACTACGAGCAGTACTTC.

The J gene is TRBJ1-2, the V gene TRBV12-2. TRBV12-2 is classified as a pseudogene. The length of the CDR3 is 14 residues. CDR3 sequence reads: CASLAGLRSYGYTF. For the CDR3, the DNA is TGTGCAAGTCTCGCGGGCTTACGAAGCTATGGCTACACCTTC.

The chain has TRBV18 and TRBJ2-2; 8 nucleotides align to TRBD1. This CDR3 contains 16 residues. J gave up 6 bases and V 2 bases, and 8 bases lay outside the gene matches. Germline assignment: CDR1 KGHSH and CDR2 LQKENI. CDR3 sequence reads: CASSPVTGARPGELFF. The CDR3 DNA is TGTGCCAGCTCACCAGTGACAGGGGCCCGCCCCGGGGAGCTGTTTTTT.

The rearrangement uses TRBV6-8 and TRBJ2-7; TRBD2 agrees at 10 bases. The CDR3 covers 14 residues. The V gene end was trimmed by 2 bases and the J gene end by 3 bases; junction bases not matched to a gene: 1. Germline CDR1 is MNHGY and CDR2 is SAAAGT. The CDR3 nucleotides read TGTGCCAGCAGTTACCTAGCGGGAGACTACGAGCAGTACTTC. Protein product: CASSYLAGDYEQYF.

The rearrangement links TRBV2 to TRBJ2-5; D is undetermined. V was trimmed by 5 bases and J by 3 bases, leaving 4 bases between them. Germline lookup yields CDR1 SNHLY and CDR2 FYNNEI. This CDR3 is built from 11 residues. CDR3 region: CASSPKETQYF. The CDR3 DNA reads TGTGCCAGCAGTCCTAAAGAGACCCAGTACTTC.

CDR3 residues: CASSQDREGLYEQYF. For the CDR3, the DNA is TGTGCCAGCAGCCAAGACCGGGAGGGCCTGTACGAGCAGTACTTC. The chain joins TRBV4-2 to TRBJ2-7; TRBD2 aligns across 8 bases. The CDR3 sequence is 15 residues long. The trim removed 0 bases at V and 4 bases at J, leaving 5 bases unmatched. Germline V CDR1 and CDR2: LGHNA, YNFKEQ.